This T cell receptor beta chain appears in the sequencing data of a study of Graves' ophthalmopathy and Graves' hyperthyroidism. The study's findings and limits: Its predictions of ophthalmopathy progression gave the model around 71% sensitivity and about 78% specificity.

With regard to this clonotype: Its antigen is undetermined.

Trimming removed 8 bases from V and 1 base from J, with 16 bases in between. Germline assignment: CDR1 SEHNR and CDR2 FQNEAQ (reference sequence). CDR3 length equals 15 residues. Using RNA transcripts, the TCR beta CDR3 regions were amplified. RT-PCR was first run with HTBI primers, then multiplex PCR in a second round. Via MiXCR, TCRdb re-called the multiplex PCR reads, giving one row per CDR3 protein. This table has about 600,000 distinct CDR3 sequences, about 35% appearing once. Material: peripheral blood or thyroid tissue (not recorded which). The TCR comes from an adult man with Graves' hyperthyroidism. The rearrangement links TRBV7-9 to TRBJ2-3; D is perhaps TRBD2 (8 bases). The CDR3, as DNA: TGTGCCAGCCACGGGGGGGACAGAGGCACAGATACGCAGTATTTT. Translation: CASHGGDRGTDTQYF.